This TCR beta chain was found in a study of T cells in narcolepsy. The overall study: Patients with NT1 or NT2 and healthy control donors were enrolled. Study-wide results and limits: Autoreactive clone sequences were missing from some blood memory CD4+ repertoires. Comparing one patient's CSF and blood CD4+ clonotypes highlighted HCRT- and TRIB2-specific autoreactive clonotypes.

The CDR3 is 13 residues long. Germline V gives CDR1 LNHDA, CDR2 SQIVND (reference sequence). V lost 6 bases and J 0 bases, leaving 3 bases between the germline ends. Profiling relied on immunoSEQ multiplex PCR, and the TCRdb table lists in-frame clones only, not all of them. This table holds 25,000 to 35,000 clones, 82% found once. As regards this clone: What it binds is not known.

The chain is built from TRBV19 and TRBJ2-6; D is unresolved. Input material: CD45RA- memory CD4+ T cells from PBMCs. This receptor was taken from a human donor with narcolepsy. This chain's CDR3 is CASRISGANVLTF. CDR3 coding DNA: TGTGCCAGTAGAATCTCTGGGGCCAACGTCCTGACTTTC.